A selection of T cell receptor beta chains follows, all from one sample in a study of T-cell reconstitution after alpha-beta-depleted transplantation in children. TCRdb analysed the PCR reads with MiXCR anew, one entry per CDR3 protein. This table has about 240,000 distinct CDR3 sequences, about 23% appearing once. The sequencing here drew on PBMCs, taken before TCRalphabeta/CD19-depleted stem cell transplant. Receptors originate from a girl aged 2 to 9 with Fanconi anemia, due to receive a stem cell transplant. Each CDR3 is given with its conserved first and last residue. The D gene is left open where the match is weak. A row's size may be missing; if present it is once, few, many or a size class.

j_gene | abundance | v_gene | d_gene | CDR3nt | CDR3aa
TRBJ2-5 | . | TRBV7-8 | TRBD2 | TGTGCCAGCAGCTTTCGCTACCGACTAGCATCCCTCCAAGAGACCCAGTACTTC | CASSFRYRLASLQETQYF
TRBJ2-7 | . | TRBV29-1 | . | TGCAGCGTTGACATAGCCTACGAGCAGTACTTC | CSVDIAYEQYF
TRBJ2-1 | many | TRBV12-3/TRBV12-4 | . | TGTGCCAGCAGTTTAGGTGCGTCGACCCCAGGGGAGCAGTTCTTC | CASSLGASTPGEQFF
TRBJ2-5 | . | TRBV18 | . | TGTGCCAGCTCACCAGGTGCGGAGACCCAGTACTTC | CASSPGAETQYF
TRBJ2-1 | few | TRBV29-1 | . | TGCAGCGGAACAGGGTCGAGCTCCTACAATGAGCAGTTCTTC | CSGTGSSSYNEQFF
TRBJ2-7 | many | TRBV20-1 | . | TGCAGTGCCATACGGGGCGGTTCGACCTACGAGCAGTACTTC | CSAIRGGSTYEQYF
TRBJ1-2 | . | TRBV29-1 | . | TGCAGCGTTGTGAGGGGCGCGCAGGTAGCTAACTATGGCTACACCTTC | CSVVRGAQVANYGYTF
TRBJ1-2 | many | TRBV12-3/TRBV12-4 | . | TGTGCCAGCAGGGTCGGGACTAACTATGGCTACACCTTC | CASRVGTNYGYTF
TRBJ1-2 | many | TRBV25-1 | . | TGTGCCAGCAGTGAATTTTGGGATCCCTACAACTATGGCTACACCTTC | CASSEFWDPYNYGYTF
TRBJ2-1 | many | TRBV20-1 | TRBD1 | TGCAGTGCTAGAGATTGGGGGACAGGGGGCGGGAATGAGCAGTTCTTC | CSARDWGTGGGNEQFF
TRBJ2-1 | many | TRBV12-3/TRBV12-4 | . | TGTGCCAGCAGCCCTACCGCTTTCTCGGGGAGGAAGGGCCATGAGCAGTTCTTC | CASSPTAFSGRKGHEQFF
TRBJ2-7 | . | TRBV7-2 | . | TGTGCCAGCAGCCGAGTCCGGGCACAGCAGTACTTC | CASSRVRAQQYF
TRBJ2-7 | . | TRBV28 | TRBD2 | TGTGCCAGCAGTCCCGGGGGGGTGCAGTACTTC | CASSPGGVQYF
TRBJ2-7 | . | TRBV20-1 | . | TGCAGTGCTATCAGGGTCAACTACGAGCAGTACTTC | CSAIRVNYEQYF
TRBJ2-1 | . | TRBV6-1 | TRBD2 | TGTGCCAGCACCCAACTAGCGGGAGGTGGGAATGAGCAGTTCTTC | CASTQLAGGGNEQFF
TRBJ2-1 | . | TRBV20-1 | TRBD2 | TGCAGTGCTAGCGGGGGGGTCTACAATGAGCAGTTCTTC | CSASGGVYNEQFF
TRBJ2-5 | few | TRBV6-1 | TRBD1 | TGTGCCAGCACAACGCCCATAGGGACAGTTGGGAAGACCCAGTACTTC | CASTTPIGTVGKTQYF
TRBJ2-7 | many | TRBV29-1 | . | TGCAGCGTTGTTCCCCTCGAGGCCTACGAGCAGTACTTC | CSVVPLEAYEQYF
TRBJ2-2 | many | TRBV20-1 | TRBD1 | TGCAGTGCCCGACCACTGAAGCAGGGGGCGACCACCGGGGAGCTGTTTTTT | CSARPLKQGATTGELFF
TRBJ2-1 | many | TRBV19 | . | TGTGCCAGTAGTTATCCGGCAGGGCCGTACAATGAGCAGTTCTTC | CASSYPAGPYNEQFF
TRBJ2-1 | . | TRBV28 | . | TGTGCCAGCAGTTTAAAGGGACCCTACAATGAGCATTTCTTC | CASSLKGPYNEHFF
TRBJ2-1 | . | TRBV20-1 | TRBD2 | TGCAGTGCTAGAGATATGGCTAGCGGGGGTGATGAGCAGTTCTTC | CSARDMASGGDEQFF
TRBJ2-1 | many | TRBV29-1 | TRBD2 | TGCAGCGTTGATAGTCGGGAACTAGCGGGATACAATGAGCAGTTCTTC | CSVDSRELAGYNEQFF
TRBJ2-7 | . | TRBV20-1 | . | TGCAGTGCGATCCACCGCAGGGACTACGAGCAGTACTTC | CSAIHRRDYEQYF
TRBJ1-5 | few | TRBV12-3/TRBV12-4 | TRBD1 | TGTGCCAGCAGTTTCCGGGGACAGGGGAGTTCGGGTCAGCCCCAGCATTTT | CASSFRGQGSSGQPQHF
TRBJ2-1 | few | TRBV5-1 | . | TGCGCCAGCAGTCCCCCCTCCTACAATGAGCAGTTCTTC | CASSPPSYNEQFF
TRBJ2-1 | few | TRBV29-1 | TRBD2 | TGCAGCGTCTTTTTCCCGGGACTAGGGGACAATGAGCAGTTCTTC | CSVFFPGLGDNEQFF
TRBJ2-1 | few | TRBV5-1 | TRBD2 | TGCGCCCGTAGCGGGAGCTCCTACAATGAGCAGTTCTTC | CARSGSSYNEQFF
TRBJ1-1 | . | TRBV29-1 | . | TGCAGCGTTGAATACCCGGATCTAGCTATGAACACTGAAGCTTTCTTT | CSVEYPDLAMNTEAFF
TRBJ2-7 | many | TRBV20-1 | . | TGCAGTGCTAAGGCCGAGGCCGCACCCTCGAGCTCCTACGAGCAGTACTTC | CSAKAEAAPSSSYEQYF
TRBJ2-1 | many | TRBV24-1 | TRBD2 | TGTGCCACCAGTGACCCCCCTAGCGGGAGGGTTTGGGAGCAGTTCTTC | CATSDPPSGRVWEQFF
TRBJ1-1 | . | TRBV28 | . | TGTGCCAGCACCAGGGTGAACACTGAAGCTTTCTTT | CASTRVNTEAFF
TRBJ2-7 | . | TRBV20-1 | . | TGCAGTGCTAGAGGACTAGTCCCTACATACTACGAGCAGTACTTC | CSARGLVPTYYEQYF
TRBJ2-3 | . | TRBV7-3 | TRBD2 | TGTGCCAGCAGCTTAAAAGGCGGGAGGGTCTCTGATACGCAGTATTTT | CASSLKGGRVSDTQYF
TRBJ2-7 | few | TRBV29-1 | TRBD1 | TGCAGCGTCGGGACAGACGGGCCTTACGAGCAGTACTTC | CSVGTDGPYEQYF
TRBJ2-2 | many | TRBV20-1 | . | TGCAGTGCTAGAGCCACCCTGGGCCCGGGGGAGCTGTTTTTT | CSARATLGPGELFF
TRBJ2-3 | many | TRBV5-1 | . | TGCGCCAGCAGGTTTCCCACAGATACGCAGTATTTT | CASRFPTDTQYF
TRBJ1-1 | many | TRBV5-1 | TRBD1 | TGCGCCAGCGGACCCAGGGACAGTAACACTGAAGCTTTCTTT | CASGPRDSNTEAFF
TRBJ2-1 | few | TRBV20-1 | . | TGCAGTGTTGAAAACACGCTAAAGGGCAGGAGCTCCTACAATGAGCAGTTCTTC | CSVENTLKGRSSYNEQFF
TRBJ2-5 | . | TRBV7-2 | TRBD1 | TGTGCCAGCAGTTTTCAGGGGGCGTGTGAAGAGACCCAGTACTTC | CASSFQGACEETQYF